This T cell receptor (beta chain) came from a study of blood T cell repertoires in COVID-19. Study as a whole: The United States, Italy and Spain were the sources of the acute and convalescent COVID-19 samples. The cDNA or gDNA used as material had been derived from T cells, B-cell-depleted T cells, or PBMCs.

Trimming shortened V by 0 bases and J by 8 bases, and 11 bases separated the two germline ends. This CDR3 region has 15 residues. From germline, CDR1 is MNHEY and CDR2 SVGAGI. This clone was counted a few times. Authors' processing steps: The authors estimated nucleated cell counts from reference gene primer amplification. TCRdb's copy holds only in-frame clones and misses some; the assay was immunoSEQ multiplex PCR. That table furnishes V, J and clone size, whereas the DNA furnished D and trimming. Seen here are 650,000 to 800,000 clones, over 80% observed once, and the top ten hold over 0.2%. The sequencing sample was made of peripheral blood. This receptor was identified in a woman in her late teens or twenties with acute or convalescent COVID-19. The chain links TRBV6-5 to TRBJ1-6, with D hard to call. CDR3 residues: CASSYSMQVDSPLHF. CDR3 nucleotide sequence: TGTGCCAGCAGTTACTCGATGCAGGTTGATTCACCCCTCCACTTT.